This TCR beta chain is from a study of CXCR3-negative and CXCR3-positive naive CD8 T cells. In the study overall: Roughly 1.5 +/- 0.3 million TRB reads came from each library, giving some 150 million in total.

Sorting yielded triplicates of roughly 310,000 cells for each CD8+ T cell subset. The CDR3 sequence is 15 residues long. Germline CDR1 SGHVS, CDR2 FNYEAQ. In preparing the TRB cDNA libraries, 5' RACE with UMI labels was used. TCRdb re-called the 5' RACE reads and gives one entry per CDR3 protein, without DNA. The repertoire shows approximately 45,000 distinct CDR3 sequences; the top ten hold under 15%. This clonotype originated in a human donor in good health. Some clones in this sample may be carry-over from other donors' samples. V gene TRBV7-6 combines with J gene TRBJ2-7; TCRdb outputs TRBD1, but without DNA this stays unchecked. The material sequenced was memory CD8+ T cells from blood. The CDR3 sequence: CASSLAGQGAYEQYF.